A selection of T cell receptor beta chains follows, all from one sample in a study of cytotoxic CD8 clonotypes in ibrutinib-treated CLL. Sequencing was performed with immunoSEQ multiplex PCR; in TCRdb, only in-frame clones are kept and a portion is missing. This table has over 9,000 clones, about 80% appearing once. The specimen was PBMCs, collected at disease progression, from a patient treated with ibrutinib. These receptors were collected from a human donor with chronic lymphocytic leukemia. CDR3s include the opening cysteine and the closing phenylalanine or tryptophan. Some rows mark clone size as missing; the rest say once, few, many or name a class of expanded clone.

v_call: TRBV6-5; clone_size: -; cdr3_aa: CASSYSGRNQPQHF
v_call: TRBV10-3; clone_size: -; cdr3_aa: CAISRPRPPFEQYF
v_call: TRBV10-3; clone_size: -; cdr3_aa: CAISWGLTNTGELFF
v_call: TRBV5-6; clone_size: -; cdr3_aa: CASSFTAPIMELFF
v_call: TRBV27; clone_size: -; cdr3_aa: CASASAPSTDTQYF
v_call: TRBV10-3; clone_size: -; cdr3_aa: CAISEGRRSSYEQYF
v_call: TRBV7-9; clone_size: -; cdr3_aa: CASSLGVAGGREQYF
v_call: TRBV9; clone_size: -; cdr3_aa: CASSLNSGNTIYF
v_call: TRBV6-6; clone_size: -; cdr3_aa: CASSSPRFGTTDTQYF
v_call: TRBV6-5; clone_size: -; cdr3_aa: CASKGGTEAFF
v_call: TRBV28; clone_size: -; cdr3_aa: CASSLVGTHGDIQYF
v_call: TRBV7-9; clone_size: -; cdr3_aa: CASSPMGPSYEQYF
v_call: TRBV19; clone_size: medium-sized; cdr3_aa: CASSIQNSQPQHF
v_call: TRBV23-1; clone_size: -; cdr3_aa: CASSQCPGPTEAFF
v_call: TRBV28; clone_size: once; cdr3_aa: CASSPGTASYGYTF
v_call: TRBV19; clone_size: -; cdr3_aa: CASSIGLTRGTEAFF
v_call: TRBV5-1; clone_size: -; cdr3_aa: CASSLGGYPASYEQYF
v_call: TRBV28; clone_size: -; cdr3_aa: CASSLLRGSPGELFF
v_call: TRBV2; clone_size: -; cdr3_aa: CASRRGAGREKLFF
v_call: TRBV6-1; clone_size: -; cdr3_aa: CASGQGASLGYEQYF
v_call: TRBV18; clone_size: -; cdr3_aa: CASSPMLAETPAKNIQYF
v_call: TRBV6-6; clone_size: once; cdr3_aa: CASRKGGAKDEQYF
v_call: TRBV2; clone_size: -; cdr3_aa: CASRGLRTSTDTQYF
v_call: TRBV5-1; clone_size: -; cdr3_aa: CASSLTPGDTEAFF
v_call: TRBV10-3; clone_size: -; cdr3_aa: CAISESSTDTQYF
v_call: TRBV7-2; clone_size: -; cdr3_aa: CASSTQGASRKTYGYTF
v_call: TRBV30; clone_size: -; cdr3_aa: CAWAYGYTF
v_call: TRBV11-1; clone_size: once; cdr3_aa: CASTGFLGGNTEAFF
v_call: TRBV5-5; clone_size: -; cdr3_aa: CASSLVRGSGELFF
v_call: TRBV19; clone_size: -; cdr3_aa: CASSPTALNTEAFF
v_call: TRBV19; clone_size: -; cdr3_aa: CASSIRDRFAF
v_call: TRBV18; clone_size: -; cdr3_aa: CASSPRQLGGYTF
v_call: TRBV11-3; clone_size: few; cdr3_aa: CASSSGGYNEQFF
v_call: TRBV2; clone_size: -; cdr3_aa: CASSRDVYEQYF
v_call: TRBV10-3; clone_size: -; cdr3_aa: CAISEPGQGYNEQFF
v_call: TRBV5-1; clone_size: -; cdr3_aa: CASSLTPKAGEKLFF
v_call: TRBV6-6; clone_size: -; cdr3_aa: CASSYPGGTGELFF
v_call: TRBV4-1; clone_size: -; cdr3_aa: CASSQVRGGTGFTEQYF
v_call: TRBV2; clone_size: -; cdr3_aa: CASSYIHGSNQPQHF
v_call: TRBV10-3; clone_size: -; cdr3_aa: CAISFSYEQYF
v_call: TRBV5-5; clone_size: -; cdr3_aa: CASSLHTSGQETQYF
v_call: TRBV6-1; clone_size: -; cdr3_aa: CASSQNRGLRNEQYF
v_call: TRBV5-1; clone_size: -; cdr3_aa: CASSVPGQGAYEQYF
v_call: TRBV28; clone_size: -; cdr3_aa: CASSLSSTGRETQYF
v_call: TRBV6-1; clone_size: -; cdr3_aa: CASSEVSQRNQPQHF
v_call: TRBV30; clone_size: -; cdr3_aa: CAWSVRPRLAASYEQYF
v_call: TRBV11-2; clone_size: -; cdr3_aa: CASSLEGHGMDIQYF
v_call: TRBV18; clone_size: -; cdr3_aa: CASSPESGEKLFF
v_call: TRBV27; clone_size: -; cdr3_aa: CASSFKVVAYNEQFF
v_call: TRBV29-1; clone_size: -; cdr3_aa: CSVLGLAGAWEQYF
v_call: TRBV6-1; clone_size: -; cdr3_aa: CATRTANYGYTF
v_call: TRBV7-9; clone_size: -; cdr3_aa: CASSFIGTGWGVYEQYF
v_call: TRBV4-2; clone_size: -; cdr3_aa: CASSQEQVGGANVLTF
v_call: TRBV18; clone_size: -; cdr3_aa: CASSPAGTGLNEQYF